Below are 10 T cell receptor beta chains sequenced from a single sample in a study of OX40 agonist ivuxolimab in advanced cancers. Library prep was done by the immunoSEQ multiplex PCR assay. Sourced from immuneACCESS, this table was stored by TCRdb with only in-frame sequences that have V and J called. A share of the clones is absent; for the studies checked, an unresolved V gene accounts for under half, and the remainder has no known explanation. This sample comprises roughly 120,000 clones, about nine tenths of them detected only once. The top ten hold 0.27% of the sample. The specimen comprised CD4+ or CD8+ T cells sorted from blood, sampled in a trial of the OX40 agonist ivuxolimab. The receptors here all came from an adult with an advanced solid tumor such as melanoma, head and neck, liver or kidney cancer.

This chain's CDR3 is CAWSVRATGTGGLFF. The CDR3 DNA is TGTGCCTGGAGTGTACGGGCTACAGGGACGGGGGGGCTGTTTTTT. The chain combines TRBV30 with TRBJ1-4; weak D call: TRBD1 (6 bases). Germline V gene data show CDR1 as GTSNPN and CDR2 as SVGIG (reference sequence). The length of the CDR3 is 15 residues. V lost 0 bases, J lost 14 bases, and 22 bases lay in between. The variable domain in full, with the rest retrieved from reference TRBV30 and TRBJ1-4, is SQTIHQWPATLVQPVGSPLSLECTVEGTSNPNLYWYRQAAGRGLQLLFYSVGIGQISSEVPQNLSASRPQDRQFILSSKKLLLSDSGFYLCAWSVRATGTGGLFFGSGTQLSVL.

The chain recombines TRBV2 with TRBJ2-1; no reliable D call. The CDR3 is made up of 14 amino acids. Looked up from germline, CDR1 is SNHLY and CDR2 is FYNNEI. The V gene lost 8 bases and the J gene lost 4 bases, with 15 bases spanning the gap. Here the CDR3 DNA reads TGTGCCAGCCCTTTTTATACAGATTACAATGAGCAGTTCTTC. This gives the protein CASPFYTDYNEQFF.

V gene TRBV10-3 combines with J gene TRBJ1-2; no reliable D call. The germline V gene encodes CDR1 ENHRY and CDR2 SYGVKD. With 2 bases removed from V and 1 base from J, the gap between germline ends came to 11 bases. The CDR3 is 15 residues long. This CDR3 reads CAISESRPDNYGYTF. The DNA of the CDR3 is TGTGCCATCAGTGAGAGCAGGCCCGATAACTATGGCTACACCTTC.

This clone appeared a single time. Written as DNA, the CDR3 is TGCGCCAGCACCACCGGGACAGCGGGACCCGGGGAGCTGTTTTTT. This translates into CASTTGTAGPGELFF. The rearrangement uses TRBV5-1 and TRBJ2-2; either TRBD1 or TRBD2 may fit D (7 bases each). Per germline, CDR1 SGHRS and CDR2 YFSETQ. The length of the CDR3 is 15 residues. V was trimmed by 6 bases and J by 6 bases, leaving 18 bases between them.

The CDR3 region is CASSQRGGTTDTQYF. In nucleotides, the CDR3 is TGTGCCAGCAGCCAGAGGGGAGGAACCACAGATACGCAGTATTTT. V is TRBV4-2 and J is TRBJ2-3; perhaps TRBD2 as D (6 bases). Trimming removed 3 bases at V and 2 bases at J, with 12 bases between. This CDR3 spans 15 amino acids. Germline CDR1 LGHNA, CDR2 YNFKEQ.

The CDR3: CASRQQGEETQYF. In DNA form, the CDR3 reads TGTGCCAGTAGGCAACAGGGTGAAGAGACCCAGTACTTC. This chain links TRBV19 with TRBJ2-5, with D perhaps matching TRBD1 (6 bases). Germline lookup yields CDR1 LNHDA and CDR2 SQIVND (reference sequence). The V gene lost 6 bases and the J gene lost 3 bases, with 11 bases spanning the gap. CDR3 length: 13 amino acids.

In this sample, this clone turned up once. The rearrangement uses TRBV28 and TRBJ1-5; D not certain. The V end lost 8 bases, the J end lost 0 bases, and 8 bases lay between the germline ends. The CDR3 has 13 amino acids. Germline loops: CDR1 MDHEN, CDR2 SYDVKM. The DNA for the CDR3 is TGTGCCAGCTCCGACATTAGCAATCAGCCCCAGCATTTT. Its translation: CASSDISNQPQHF.

The V and J genes are TRBV6-5 and TRBJ2-7, with TRBD1 identical over 7 bases. With V trimmed by 5 bases and J by 0 bases, 4 bases remained unmatched. This CDR3 spans 14 amino acids. Germline CDR1 is MNHEY and CDR2 is SVGAGI. CDR3 DNA sequence: TGTGCCAGCAGTCGACAGGGCAGCTCCTACGAGCAGTACTTC. Amino acid sequence: CASSRQGSSYEQYF.

The chain links TRBV28 to TRBJ2-7, with D tentatively TRBD1 (6 bases). CDR3 length: 13 amino acids. Germline V gene sequence: CDR1 MDHEN, CDR2 SYDVKM. V was shortened by 6 bases and J by 3 bases, with 12 bases between the two germline ends. CDR3 region: CASRGGGVYEQYF. The CDR3 region has the DNA TGTGCCAGCAGAGGGGGTGGAGTCTACGAGCAGTACTTC.

This chain joins TRBV4-2 and TRBJ2-5; D is unresolved. Germline V gene lookup returns CDR1 LGHNA and CDR2 YNFKEQ. This CDR3 contains 16 residues. V lost 4 bases and J 0 bases, leaving 15 bases between the germline ends. Here the CDR3 reads CASSPGAAGDQETQYF. The CDR3 bases are TGTGCCAGCAGCCCGGGTGCGGCCGGCGACCAAGAGACCCAGTACTTC.